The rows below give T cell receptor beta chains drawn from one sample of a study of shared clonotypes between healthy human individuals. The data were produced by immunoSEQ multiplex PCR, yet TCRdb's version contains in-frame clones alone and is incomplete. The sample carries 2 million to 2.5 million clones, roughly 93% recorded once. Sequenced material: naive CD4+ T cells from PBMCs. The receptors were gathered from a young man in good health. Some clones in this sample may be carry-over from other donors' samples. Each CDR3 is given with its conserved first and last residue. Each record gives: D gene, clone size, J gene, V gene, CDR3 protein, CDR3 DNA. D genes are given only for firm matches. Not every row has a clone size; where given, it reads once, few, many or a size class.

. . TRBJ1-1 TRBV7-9 CASSLGAATEAFF TGTGCCAGCAGCTTAGGGGCAGCCACTGAAGCTTTCTTT
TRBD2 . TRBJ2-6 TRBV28 CASSLYAGGLSGANVLTF TGTGCCAGCAGTTTATATGCGGGAGGTCTCTCGGGGGCCAACGTCCTGACTTTC
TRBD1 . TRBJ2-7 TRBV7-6 CASSSVNRGEQYF TGTGCCAGCAGCTCTGTCAACAGGGGCGAGCAGTACTTC
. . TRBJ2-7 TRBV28 CASSLDYYEQYF TGTGCCAGCAGTTTAGACTACTACGAGCAGTACTTC
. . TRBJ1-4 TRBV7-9 CASSLNEKLFF TGTGCCAGCAGCTTGAATGAAAAACTGTTTTTT
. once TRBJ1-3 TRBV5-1 CASSFDGNSGNTIYF TGCGCCAGCAGCTTCGACGGAAACTCTGGAAACACCATATATTTT
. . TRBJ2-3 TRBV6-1 CASSEGTDTQYF TGTGCCAGCAGTGAAGGAACAGATACGCAGTATTTT
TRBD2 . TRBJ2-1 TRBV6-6 CASSGGLAGYNEQFF TGTGCCAGCAGCGGAGGACTAGCGGGATACAATGAGCAGTTCTTC
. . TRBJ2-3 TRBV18 CASNRKEQTDTQYF TGTGCCAGCAACCGGAAGGAACAGACAGATACGCAGTATTTT
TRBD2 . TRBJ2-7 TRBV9 CASSPRLAGGPEYF TGTGCCAGCAGCCCACGACTAGCGGGAGGGCCGGAGTACTTC
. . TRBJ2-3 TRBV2 CASSDKSSGARTQYF TGTGCCAGCAGTGATAAATCATCGGGAGCTCGTACGCAGTATTTT
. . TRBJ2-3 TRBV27 CASRPVSLGDTQYF TGTGCCAGCAGACCCGTTTCGTTGGGAGATACGCAGTATTTT
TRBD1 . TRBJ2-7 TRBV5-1 CASSAGQGLEQYF TGCGCCAGCAGCGCGGGACAGGGGCTCGAGCAGTACTTC
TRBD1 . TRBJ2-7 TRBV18 CASSQGQGRDEQYF TGTGCCAGCTCACAGGGACAGGGTCGGGACGAGCAGTACTTC
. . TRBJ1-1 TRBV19 CASTGWGEAFF TGTGCCAGTACGGGCTGGGGGGAAGCTTTCTTT
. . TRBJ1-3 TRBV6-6 CASSPGRSSGNTIYF TGTGCCAGCAGCCCTGGACGTAGCTCTGGAAACACCATATATTTT
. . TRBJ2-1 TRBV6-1 CASSVRNEQFF TGTGCCAGCAGTGTTCGGAATGAGCAGTTCTTC
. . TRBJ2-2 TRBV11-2 CGVVRGPGELFF TGTGGCGTGGTGAGGGGTCCCGGGGAGCTGTTTTTT